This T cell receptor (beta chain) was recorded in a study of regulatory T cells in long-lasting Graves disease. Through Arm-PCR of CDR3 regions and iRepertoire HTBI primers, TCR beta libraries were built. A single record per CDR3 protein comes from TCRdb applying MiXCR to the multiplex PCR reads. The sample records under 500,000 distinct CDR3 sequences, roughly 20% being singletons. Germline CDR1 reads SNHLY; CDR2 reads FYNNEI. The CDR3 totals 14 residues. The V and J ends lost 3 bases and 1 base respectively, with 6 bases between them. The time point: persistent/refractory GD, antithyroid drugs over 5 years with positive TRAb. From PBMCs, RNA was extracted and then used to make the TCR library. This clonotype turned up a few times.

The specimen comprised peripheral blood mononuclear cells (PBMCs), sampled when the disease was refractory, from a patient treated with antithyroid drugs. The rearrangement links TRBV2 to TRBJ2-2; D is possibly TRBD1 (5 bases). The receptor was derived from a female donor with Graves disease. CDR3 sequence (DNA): TGTGCCAGCAGTGATACAGGGAACACCGGGGAGCTGTTTTTT. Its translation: CASSDTGNTGELFF.